Listed below are T cell receptor beta chains from one sample, sequenced in a study of blood T cell repertoires in COVID-19. Produced via immunoSEQ multiplex PCR; TCRdb's table is partial and in-frame only. Seen here are roughly 180,000 clones, about 83% observed once, and the top ten hold roughly 7.1%. Sequenced: peripheral blood. These TCRs come from a man between 40 and 49 years old who had recovered from COVID-19. CDR3s include the opening cysteine and the closing phenylalanine or tryptophan. A D gene is named only where the DNA matches it firmly. Clone size is stated in some rows and not others, as once, few, many or a class when expanded.

size,V,J,D,DNA,CDR3
-,TRBV27,TRBJ2-2,TRBD2,TGTGCCAGCAGTTCGTGGCTAGCGGGATCTACCGGGGAGCTGTTTTTT,CASSSWLAGSTGELFF
-,TRBV9,TRBJ2-1,TRBD2,TGTGCCAGCAGCCCCCGTCTCACTAGCGGGAGCTCCTACAATGAGCAGTTCTTC,CASSPRLTSGSSYNEQFF
-,TRBV13,TRBJ1-5,-,TGTGCCAGCAGCTTAGGGCGAAGCGGCAATCAGCCCCAGCATTTT,CASSLGRSGNQPQHF
-,TRBV30,TRBJ2-7,-,TGTGCCTGGAGTCCGGGTCCCTCCTACGAGCAGTACTTC,CAWSPGPSYEQYF
-,TRBV4-1,TRBJ2-6,-,TGCGCCAGCCGCCTGGGCACAAGCTCTGGGGCCAACGTCCTGACTTTC,CASRLGTSSGANVLTF
-,TRBV30,TRBJ1-1,-,TGTGCCTGGGTGGGACACCCGAACACTGAAGCTTTCTTT,CAWVGHPNTEAFF
-,TRBV19,TRBJ2-7,TRBD2,TGTGCCAGTAGTCCCGGAGCGGGAGGGGACTACGAGCAGTACTTC,CASSPGAGGDYEQYF
few,TRBV7-9,TRBJ2-7,-,TGTGCCAGCAGCTGGCAGGTACGGGAGCAGTACTTC,CASSWQVREQYF
-,TRBV6-1,TRBJ1-6,TRBD1,TGTGCCAGCAGTGACCAGGGGGCGGGTAATTCACCCCTCCACTTT,CASSDQGAGNSPLHF
-,TRBV7-9,TRBJ2-5,TRBD2,TGTGCCAGCAGCTTAGCATCGTGGGCGGGGGAGCAAGAGACCCAGTACTTC,CASSLASWAGEQETQYF
-,TRBV28,TRBJ2-7,TRBD2,TGTGCCAGCAGGTTGGGGAGGGGAATTGTGTACTTC,CASRLGRGIVYF
-,TRBV6-4,TRBJ2-7,TRBD2,TGTGCCAGGAGACTAGCGGGAGAGGGCTCCTACGAGCAGTACTTC,CARRLAGEGSYEQYF
-,TRBV27,TRBJ2-1,-,TGTGCCAGCAGTTTAGGGGGGGGCCGGAACAATGAGCAGTTCTTC,CASSLGGGRNNEQFF
-,TRBV14,TRBJ2-7,-,TGTGCCAGCAGCCAAAGCACCAATCCCTCCTACGAGCAGTACTTC,CASSQSTNPSYEQYF
-,TRBV19,TRBJ1-2,-,TGTGCCAGTACCCGGGGTGGTGGAGCACCCCTTCATGGCTACACCTTC,CASTRGGGAPLHGYTF
-,TRBV18,TRBJ2-7,-,TGTGCCAGCTCACTTCTCTCCGGGACTCGGGGGTCCTACGAGCAGTACTTC,CASSLLSGTRGSYEQYF
-,TRBV9,TRBJ1-6,-,TGTGCCAGCAGCGTAGGTGGAGGCCAGGGGACCCCCCTCCACTTT,CASSVGGGQGTPLHF
once,TRBV5-6,TRBJ1-1,TRBD1,TGTGCCAGCAGCCCCGACAGGGGGCGTTACACTGAAGCTTTCTTT,CASSPDRGRYTEAFF
-,TRBV4-3,TRBJ1-1,-,TGCGCCAGCAGCCAAGTGTCTACAGGGTACACTGAAGCTTTCTTT,CASSQVSTGYTEAFF
-,TRBV20-1,TRBJ1-1,-,TGCAGTGTCATGAACACTGAAGCTTTCTTT,CSVMNTEAFF
-,TRBV30,TRBJ2-7,-,TGTGCCTGGAGTGTATCCGGGACTGGCGGGTACGAGCAGTACTTC,CAWSVSGTGGYEQYF
-,TRBV24-1,TRBJ2-1,-,TGTGCCACCAGTGGACTCCAGGGGGGTAGGGATGAGCAGTTCTTC,CATSGLQGGRDEQFF
-,TRBV12-3/TRBV12-4,TRBJ1-5,-,TGTGCCAGCAGCGACAGTAATCAGCCCCAGCATTTT,CASSDSNQPQHF
-,TRBV18,TRBJ2-1,TRBD2,TGTGCCAGCTCGCCCTCTATTAGCGGGGCCTCTCGGTCTGAGCAGTTCTTC,CASSPSISGASRSEQFF
-,TRBV18,TRBJ2-7,-,TGTGCCAGCTCACGAACCCACAACTACGAGCAGTACTTC,CASSRTHNYEQYF